The 14 T cell receptor beta chains below were found in one sample sequenced in a study of cytomegalovirus exposure and HLA in healthy donors. PCR amplification relied on 60 Vbeta primers (plus 13 Jbeta primers). Clones were read by immunoSEQ multiplex PCR, and TCRdb kept only the in-frame ones, dropping some. The sample includes approximately 120,000 clones, more than 65% of them seen just once. Material: PBMCs. The receptors come from a woman in her thirties or forties in good health and CMV-seropositive.

The V gene is TRBV9, the J gene TRBJ2-1; 7 bases align to TRBD1. This CDR3 is built from 15 residues. V shed 4 bases and J 12 bases; nucleotides not matched to a gene: 16. The germline CDR1 and CDR2 sequences are SGDLS and YYNGEE. CDR3 sequence (DNA): TGTGCCAGCAGCCCCCGGGACAGCACCCACAGGGGGCAGTTCTTC. It encodes CASSPRDSTHRGQFF.

This clone was seen only a few times. V usage is TRBV7-3 and J usage is TRBJ2-2; tentative D call: TRBD2 (6 bases). Germline CDR1 and CDR2: SGHTA and FQGTGA. V dropped 3 bases and J dropped 4 bases, with 12 bases sitting between them. The length of the CDR3 is 15 residues. The CDR3 reads CASSFADGGTGELFF. CDR3 DNA: TGTGCCAGCAGCTTCGCCGACGGGGGCACCGGGGAGCTGTTTTTT.

CDR3 bases: TGTGCCTGGAGTTTTGAGGGGGTGATGAACACTGAAGCTTTCTTT. This translates into CAWSFEGVMNTEAFF. This rearrangement joins TRBV30 to TRBJ1-1; D perhaps matches TRBD1 (6 bases). The germline V gene has CDR1 GTSNPN and CDR2 SVGIG (reference sequence). With 2 bases removed from V and 0 bases from J, the gap between germline ends came to 13 bases. This CDR3 has 15 amino acids.

CDR3 DNA sequence: TGCGCCAGCACACGGGGAGGGGTTCAAGGCGAGCAGTACTTC. Its translation is CASTRGGVQGEQYF. The chain couples TRBV4-3 to TRBJ2-7, with 7 positions matching TRBD2. This CDR3 contains 14 residues. CDR1 is LGHNA and CDR2 is YSLEER in the germline V gene. After removal of 7 bases from V and 6 bases from J, the junction contained 12 bases not matched to a gene.

J is TRBJ2-7 and V is TRBV5-6, with 7 positions matching TRBD1. Germline trimming cut 4 bases from V and 2 bases from J; bases unmatched to any gene: 9. The CDR3 consists of 15 residues. CDR1 and CDR2 from the germline V gene are SGHDT and YYEEEE. In nucleotides, the CDR3 is TGTGCCAGCAGCCCGGTGAGGCAGGGGGCCTACGAGCAGTACTTC. It translates to CASSPVRQGAYEQYF.

This clone has more than one count but fewer than ten. The gene calls are TRBV7-6 and TRBJ2-2; weak D call: TRBD1 (5 bases). This CDR3 is 14 amino acids long. Trimming shortened V by 1 base and J by 5 bases, and 8 bases separated the two germline ends. Per the germline V gene, CDR1 is SGHVS and CDR2 is FNYEAQ. The CDR3 DNA reads TGTGCCAGCAGCTTAGTCTCAGGGACCGGGGAGCTGTTTTTT. It encodes CASSLVSGTGELFF.

The V and J genes are TRBV6-4 and TRBJ1-2, with a tentative D call TRBD1 (6 bases). Germline V gene data show CDR1 as MRHNA and CDR2 as SNTAGT. Trimming cost V 6 bases and J 8 bases, with 19 bases left between them. The CDR3 consists of 14 residues. CDR3 protein: CASRPDPGAGGYTF. The CDR3 nucleotides read TGTGCCAGCAGGCCCGACCCAGGGGCCGGAGGCTACACCTTC.

The rearrangement joins TRBV10-3 to TRBJ2-5; 10 nucleotides align to TRBD2. The V gene end was trimmed by 4 bases and the J gene end by 5 bases; junction bases not matched to a gene: 10. Germline CDR1 is ENHRY and CDR2 is SYGVKD. The CDR3 consists of 16 residues. This CDR3 is CAISGGTSEIRETQYF. CDR3 DNA sequence: TGTGCCATCAGTGGGGGGACTAGCGAGATTAGGGAGACCCAGTACTTC.

V usage is TRBV4-1 and J usage is TRBJ2-7, with a weak D call TRBD1 (5 bases). Trimming removed 4 bases from V and 2 bases from J, with 15 bases in between. The CDR3 runs to 15 residues. Looked up from germline, CDR1 is MGHRA and CDR2 is YSYEKL. The CDR3 reads CASSLRDSDAYEQYF. The CDR3 DNA follows: TGCGCCAGCAGCCTGAGAGACAGTGACGCCTACGAGCAGTACTTC.

The chain joins TRBV13 to TRBJ1-5; 10 bases align to TRBD1. V trimming: 4 bases; J trimming: 6 bases; junction bases outside the gene matches: 6. Germline-derived CDR1 and CDR2 are PRHDT and FYEKMQ (reference sequence). The CDR3 is 15 amino acids. CDR3 nucleotides: TGTGCCAGCAGCTCCCGGACAGGGGGATCTCAGCCCCAGCATTTT. Its translation: CASSSRTGGSQPQHF.

The chain employs TRBV30 and TRBJ2-1; no reliable D call. Looked up from germline, CDR1 is GTSNPN and CDR2 is SVGIG (reference sequence). This CDR3 region has 13 residues. The germline V and J ends were trimmed by 1 base and 8 bases, with 12 bases remaining between them. Here the CDR3 reads CAWSERRSDEQFF. CDR3 bases: TGTGCCTGGAGTGAACGTCGGAGCGATGAGCAGTTCTTC.

The rearrangement joins TRBV11-2 to TRBJ1-5; 10 nucleotides match TRBD1. Germline V CDR1 and CDR2: SGHAT, FQNNGV. The CDR3 covers 15 residues. Unmatched junction bases numbered 7, after V lost 5 bases and J lost 6 bases. CDR3 coding DNA: TGTGCCAGCAGCGCTGGGACAGGGGTAGGTCAGCCCCAGCATTTT. Translating gives CASSAGTGVGQPQHF.

The rearrangement joins TRBV5-1 to TRBJ2-5, with D perhaps TRBD2 (5 bases). The J call may be in error: the DNA end matches TRBJ2-7 better. The CDR3 consists of 15 residues. Germline V gene lookup returns CDR1 SGHRS and CDR2 YFSETQ. The CDR3 DNA is TGCGCCAGCAGCAAAGGTAGCGATAGCTCCTACGAGCAGTACTTC. This translates into CASSKGSDSSYEQYF.

The rearrangement links TRBV6-1 to TRBJ1-1; 8 bases line up with TRBD1. V lost 8 bases and J lost 6; bases outside the gene matches: 14. Germline values: CDR1 MNHNS, CDR2 SASEGT. The length of the CDR3 is 15 residues. DNA for the CDR3: TGTGCCAGCTATAACCGGGACAGGATACTTGCTGAAGCTTTCTTT. Residues: CASYNRDRILAEAFF.